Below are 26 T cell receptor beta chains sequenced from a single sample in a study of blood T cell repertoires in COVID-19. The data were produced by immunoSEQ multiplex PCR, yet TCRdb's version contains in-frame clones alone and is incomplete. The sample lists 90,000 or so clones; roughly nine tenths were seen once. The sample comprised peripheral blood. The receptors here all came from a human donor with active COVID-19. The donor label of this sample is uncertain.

Here the CDR3 DNA reads TGCGCCAGCAGCTTGCGGACTAGCGGGGGGTCAGATACGCAGTATTTT. Its protein is CASSLRTSGGSDTQYF. This chain uses TRBV5-1 with TRBJ2-3, with 14 bases matching TRBD2. Germline lookup yields CDR1 SGHRS and CDR2 YFSETQ. After removal of 1 base from V and 4 bases from J, the junction contained 2 bases not matched to a gene. CDR3 length: 16 residues.

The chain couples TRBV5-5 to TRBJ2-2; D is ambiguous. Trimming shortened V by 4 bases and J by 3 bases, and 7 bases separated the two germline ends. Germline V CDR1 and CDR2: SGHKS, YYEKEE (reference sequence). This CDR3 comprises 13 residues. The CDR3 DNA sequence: TGTGCCAGCAGCCCAGAGGACACCGGGGAGCTGTTTTTT. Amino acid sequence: CASSPEDTGELFF.

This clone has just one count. The CDR3 loop is CASSSGNPYEQYF. The CDR3 nucleotides read TGTGCCAGCAGTTCCGGGAACCCCTACGAGCAGTACTTC. The gene calls are TRBV6-6 and TRBJ2-7; tentatively, D is TRBD2 (5 bases). The CDR3 runs 13 residues. The germline V and J ends were trimmed by 4 bases and 2 bases, with 9 bases remaining between them. Germline loops: CDR1 MNHNY, CDR2 SVGAGI (reference sequence).

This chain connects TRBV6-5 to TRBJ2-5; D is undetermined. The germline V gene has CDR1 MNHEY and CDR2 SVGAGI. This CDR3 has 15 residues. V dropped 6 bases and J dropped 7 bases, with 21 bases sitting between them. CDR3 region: CASRSPGVEVGTQYF. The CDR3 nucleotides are TGTGCCAGCAGAAGTCCCGGCGTTGAGGTTGGGACCCAGTACTTC.

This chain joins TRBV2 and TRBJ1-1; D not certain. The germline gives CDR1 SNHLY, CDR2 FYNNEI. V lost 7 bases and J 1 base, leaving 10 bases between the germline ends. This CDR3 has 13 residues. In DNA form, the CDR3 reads TGTGCCAGCAATGTGCGGGGGAACACTGAAGCTTTCTTT. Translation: CASNVRGNTEAFF.

The CDR3 DNA sequence: TGCACCAGCAGCCAAGATATGGGACTAGCGGCCCTTCTGCAGTACTTC. Translating it yields CTSSQDMGLAALLQYF. The chain combines TRBV1 with TRBJ2-7; the table assigns TRBD2, which was not confirmed against the DNA. TRBV1 is annotated as a pseudogene. The CDR3 has 16 amino acids.

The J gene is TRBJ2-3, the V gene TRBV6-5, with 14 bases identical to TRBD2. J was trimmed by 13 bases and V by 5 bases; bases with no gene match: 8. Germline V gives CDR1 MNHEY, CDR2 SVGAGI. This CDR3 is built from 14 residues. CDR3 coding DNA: TGTGCCAGCAGTCCAGGACTAGCGGGGGGTGGGGAGTATTTT. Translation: CASSPGLAGGGEYF.

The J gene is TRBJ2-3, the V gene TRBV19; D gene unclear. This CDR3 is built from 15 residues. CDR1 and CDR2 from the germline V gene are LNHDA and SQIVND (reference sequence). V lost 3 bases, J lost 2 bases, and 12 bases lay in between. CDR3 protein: CASSIAWANTDTQYF. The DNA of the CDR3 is TGTGCCAGTAGTATCGCGTGGGCAAACACAGATACGCAGTATTTT.

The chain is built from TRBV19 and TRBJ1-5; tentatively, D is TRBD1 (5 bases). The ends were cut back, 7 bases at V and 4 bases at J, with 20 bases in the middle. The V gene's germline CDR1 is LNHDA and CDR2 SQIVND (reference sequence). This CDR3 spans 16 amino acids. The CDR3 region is CASTAPGGVKNQPQHF. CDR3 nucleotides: TGTGCCAGTACCGCACCGGGGGGGGTCAAAAATCAGCCCCAGCATTTT.

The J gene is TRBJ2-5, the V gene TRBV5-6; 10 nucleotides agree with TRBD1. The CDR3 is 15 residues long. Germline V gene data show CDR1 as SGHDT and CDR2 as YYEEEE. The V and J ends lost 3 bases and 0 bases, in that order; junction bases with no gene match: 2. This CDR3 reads CASSSDRGNQETQYF. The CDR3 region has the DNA TGTGCCAGCAGCTCGGACAGGGGGAACCAAGAGACCCAGTACTTC.

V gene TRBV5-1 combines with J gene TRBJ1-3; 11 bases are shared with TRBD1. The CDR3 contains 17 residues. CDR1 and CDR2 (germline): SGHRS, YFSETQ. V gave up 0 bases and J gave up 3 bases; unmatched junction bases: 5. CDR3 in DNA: TGCGCCAGCAGCTTGGGGACAGGGGGCTATGTTGGAAACACCATATATTTT. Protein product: CASSLGTGGYVGNTIYF.

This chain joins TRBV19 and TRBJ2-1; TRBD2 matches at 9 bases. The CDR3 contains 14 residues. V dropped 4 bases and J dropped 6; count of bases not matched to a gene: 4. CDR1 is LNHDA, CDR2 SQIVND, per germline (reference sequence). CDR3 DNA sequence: TGTGCCAGTAGTAAGCTAGCGGGGTCCAATGAGCAGTTCTTC. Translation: CASSKLAGSNEQFF.

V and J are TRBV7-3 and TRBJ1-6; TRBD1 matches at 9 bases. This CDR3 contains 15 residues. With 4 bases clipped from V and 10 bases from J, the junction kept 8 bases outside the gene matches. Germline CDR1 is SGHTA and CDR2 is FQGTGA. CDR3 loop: CASSSGTGTGSPLHF. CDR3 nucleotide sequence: TGTGCCAGCAGCTCCGGGACAGGGACCGGGTCACCCCTCCACTTT. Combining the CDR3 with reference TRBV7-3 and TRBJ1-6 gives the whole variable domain GAGVSQTPSNKVTEKGKYVELRCDPISGHTALYWYRQSLGQGPEFLIYFQGTGAADDSGLPNDRFFAVRPEGSVSTLKIQRTERGDSAVYLCASSSGTGTGSPLHFGNGTRLTVT.

This CDR3 is CASTFIQGRTEAFF. The CDR3 DNA sequence: TGTGCCAGCACCTTCATACAGGGACGAACTGAAGCTTTCTTT. The V call is TRBV28, the J call TRBJ1-1; TRBD1 is a possible D gene (6 bases). Germline CDR1 reads MDHEN; CDR2 reads SYDVKM. Deletions cut 7 bases from V and 5 bases from J, with 17 bases between. This CDR3 contains 14 residues.

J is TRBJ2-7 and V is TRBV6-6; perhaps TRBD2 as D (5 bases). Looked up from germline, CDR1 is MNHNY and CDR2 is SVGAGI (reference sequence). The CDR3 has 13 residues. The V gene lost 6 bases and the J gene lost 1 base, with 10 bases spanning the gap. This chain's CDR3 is CASRAGNSYEQYF. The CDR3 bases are TGTGCCAGCAGGGCCGGGAATTCCTACGAGCAGTACTTC.

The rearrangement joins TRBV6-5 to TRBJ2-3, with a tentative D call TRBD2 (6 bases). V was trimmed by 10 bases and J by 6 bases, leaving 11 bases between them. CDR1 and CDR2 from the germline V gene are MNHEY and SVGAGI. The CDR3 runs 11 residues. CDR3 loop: CATRRGDTQYF. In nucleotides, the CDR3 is TGTGCCACCCGGCGGGGTGATACGCAGTATTTT.

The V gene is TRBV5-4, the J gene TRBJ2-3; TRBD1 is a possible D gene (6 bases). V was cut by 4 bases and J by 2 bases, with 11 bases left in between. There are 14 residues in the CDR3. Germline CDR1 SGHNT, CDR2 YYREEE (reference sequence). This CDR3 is CASSPRTATDTQYF. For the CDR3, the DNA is TGTGCCAGCAGCCCCCGGACAGCCACAGATACGCAGTATTTT.

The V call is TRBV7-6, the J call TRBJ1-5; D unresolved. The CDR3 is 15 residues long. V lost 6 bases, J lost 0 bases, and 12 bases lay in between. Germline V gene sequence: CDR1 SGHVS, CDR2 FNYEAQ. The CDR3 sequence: CASSPRIGSNQPQHF. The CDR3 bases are TGTGCCAGCAGTCCGCGGATAGGTAGCAATCAGCCCCAGCATTTT.

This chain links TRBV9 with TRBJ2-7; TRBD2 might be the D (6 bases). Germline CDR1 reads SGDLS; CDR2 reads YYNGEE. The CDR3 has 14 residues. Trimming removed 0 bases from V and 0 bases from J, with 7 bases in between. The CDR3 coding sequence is TGTGCCAGCAGCGTAGAGGACTACTCCTACGAGCAGTACTTC. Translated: CASSVEDYSYEQYF.

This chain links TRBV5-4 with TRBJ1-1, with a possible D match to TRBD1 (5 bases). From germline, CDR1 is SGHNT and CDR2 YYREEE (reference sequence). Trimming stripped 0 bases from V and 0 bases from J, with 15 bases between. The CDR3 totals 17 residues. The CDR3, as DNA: TGTGCCAGCAGCTTGGGCGGCGGGGGGATAATGAACACTGAAGCTTTCTTT. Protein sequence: CASSLGGGGIMNTEAFF. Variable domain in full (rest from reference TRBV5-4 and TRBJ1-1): ETGVTQSPTHLIKTRGQQVTLRCSSQSGHNTVSWYQQALGQGPQFIFQYYREEENGRGNFPPRFSGLQFPNYSSELNVNALELDDSALYLCASSLGGGGIMNTEAFFGQGTRLTVV.

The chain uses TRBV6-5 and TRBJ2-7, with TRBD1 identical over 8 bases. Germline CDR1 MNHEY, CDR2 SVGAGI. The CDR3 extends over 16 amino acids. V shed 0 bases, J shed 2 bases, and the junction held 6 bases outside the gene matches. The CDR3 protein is CASSYSAGTGTYEQYF. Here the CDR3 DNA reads TGTGCCAGCAGTTACTCAGCCGGGACAGGTACCTACGAGCAGTACTTC.

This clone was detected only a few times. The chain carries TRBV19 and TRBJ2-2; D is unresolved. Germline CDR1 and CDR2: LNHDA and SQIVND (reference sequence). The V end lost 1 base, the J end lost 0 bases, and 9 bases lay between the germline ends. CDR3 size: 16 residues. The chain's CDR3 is CASSIVRESNTGELFF. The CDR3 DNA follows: TGTGCCAGTAGTATAGTTCGCGAATCGAACACCGGGGAGCTGTTTTTT.

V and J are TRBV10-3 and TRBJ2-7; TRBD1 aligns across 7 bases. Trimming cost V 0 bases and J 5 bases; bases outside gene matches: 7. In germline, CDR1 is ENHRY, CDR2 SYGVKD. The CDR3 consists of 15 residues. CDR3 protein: CAISESGQGVHEQYF. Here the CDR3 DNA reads TGTGCCATCAGTGAGTCGGGGCAGGGGGTCCACGAGCAGTACTTC.

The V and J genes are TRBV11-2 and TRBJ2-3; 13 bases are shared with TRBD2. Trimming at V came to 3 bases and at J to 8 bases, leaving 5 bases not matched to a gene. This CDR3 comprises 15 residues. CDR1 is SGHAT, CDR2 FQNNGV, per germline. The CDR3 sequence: CASSLRTSGGGTQYF. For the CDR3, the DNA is TGTGCCAGCAGCTTGCGGACTAGCGGGGGAGGTACGCAGTATTTT.

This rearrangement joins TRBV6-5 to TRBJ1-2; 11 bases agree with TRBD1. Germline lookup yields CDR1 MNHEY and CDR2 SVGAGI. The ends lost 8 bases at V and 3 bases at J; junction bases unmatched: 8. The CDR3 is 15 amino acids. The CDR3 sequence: CASGVRTGGDYGYTF. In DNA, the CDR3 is TGTGCCAGCGGAGTAAGGACAGGGGGCGACTATGGCTACACCTTC.

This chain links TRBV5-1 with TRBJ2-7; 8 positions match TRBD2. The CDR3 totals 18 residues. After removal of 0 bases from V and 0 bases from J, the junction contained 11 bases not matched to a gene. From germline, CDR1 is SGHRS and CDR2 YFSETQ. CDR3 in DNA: TGCGCCAGCAGCTTGGAGGGACTAGGCAGCCGAAGCTCCTACGAGCAGTACTTC. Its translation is CASSLEGLGSRSSYEQYF. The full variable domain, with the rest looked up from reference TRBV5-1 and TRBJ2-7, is KAGVTQTPRYLIKTRGQQVTLSCSPISGHRSVSWYQQTPGQGLQFLFEYFSETQRNKGNFPGRFSGRQFSNSRSEMNVSTLELGDSALYLCASSLEGLGSRSSYEQYFGPGTRLTVT.